This T cell receptor beta chain was observed in a study of blood T cell repertoires in COVID-19. Residents of 20 to 25 US areas, aged about 18 to 95 years, made up the participants. V lost 1 base to trimming and J lost 3 bases, with 12 bases between them. Germline V lookup: CDR1 SGHTA, CDR2 FQGNSA. CDR3 length equals 15 residues. Original data processing: Quantification of nucleated cells was approximated via reference gene primer amplification. Clones were read by immunoSEQ multiplex PCR, and TCRdb kept only the in-frame ones, dropping some. The DNA gave D and trimming, while V, J and clone size come from that table. This table has about 210,000 clones, 84% appearing once.

V is TRBV7-2 and J is TRBJ1-1, with unresolved D. The sample comprised PBMCs or T cells enriched from blood (not recorded which). This receptor was identified in a woman younger than 45 who had been exposed to COVID-19. CDR3 sequence: CASSLGSDVYTEAFF. CDR3 nucleotides: TGTGCCAGCAGCTTAGGTAGTGATGTATACACTGAAGCTTTCTTT.